Presented here are 15 T cell receptor beta chains from one specimen sequenced in a study of chemoradiotherapy in HPV16-positive cancers. Using immunoSEQ multiplex PCR, the repertoire was profiled, and TCRdb retains in-frame clones only, with some absent. The table lists about 5,400 clones, roughly 71% of them singletons. The specimen was tumor tissue, collected from a patient who underwent chemoradiotherapy. The receptor set was obtained from a human donor with HPV-associated anogenital cancer.

The chain joins TRBV11-3 to TRBJ2-3, with 14 nucleotides matching TRBD2. V shed 5 bases and J 3 bases; nucleotides not matched to a gene: 4. Germline assignment: CDR1 SGHNT and CDR2 YENEEA. CDR3 length: 16 amino acids. The CDR3 nucleotides are TGTGCCAGCAGCGGAGGGACTAGCGGGAGAACAGATACGCAGTATTTT. This codes for CASSGGTSGRTDTQYF.

This clone was seen only a few times. The chain employs TRBV7-3 and TRBJ2-3, with TRBD2 identical over 12 bases. Germline trimming cut 3 bases from V and 6 bases from J; bases unmatched to any gene: 4. The CDR3 has 15 residues. The germline CDR1 and CDR2 sequences are SGHTA and FQGTGA. DNA for the CDR3: TGTGCCAGCAGCTTTACTAGCGGGAGGTGGGATACGCAGTATTTT. This sequence encodes CASSFTSGRWDTQYF.

CDR3 nucleotides: TGTGCCAGCAGTCCATGGGACAGGGTTTTTTATGGCTACACCTTC. Its translation: CASSPWDRVFYGYTF. The chain recombines TRBV27 with TRBJ1-2, with TRBD1 identical over 9 bases. The CDR3 totals 15 residues. Losses at the gene ends were 5 bases for V and 5 bases for J; bases not matched to a gene: 9. Germline lookup yields CDR1 MNHEY and CDR2 SMNVEV (reference sequence).

This clone was observed a few times. The chain uses TRBV11-3 and TRBJ2-5; 8 bases match TRBD2. CDR1 and CDR2 from the germline V gene are SGHNT and YENEEA. After removal of 5 bases from V and 5 bases from J, the junction contained 13 bases not matched to a gene. The length of the CDR3 is 16 residues. The chain's CDR3 is CASSTPGRAEPETQYF. The CDR3 nucleotides are TGTGCCAGCAGCACCCCCGGGAGGGCCGAGCCGGAGACCCAGTACTTC. Drawing the rest from reference TRBV11-3 and TRBJ2-5, the complete variable domain is EAGVVQSPRYKIIEKKQPVAFWCNPISGHNTLYWYLQNLGQGPELLIRYENEEAVDDSQLPKDRFSAERLKGVDSTLKIQPAELGDSAVYLCASSTPGRAEPETQYFGPGTRLLVL.

The rearrangement uses TRBV7-9 and TRBJ1-5; D unclear. The germline V and J ends were trimmed by 2 bases and 1 base, with 15 bases remaining between them. Germline V gene data show CDR1 as SEHNR and CDR2 as FQNEAQ (reference sequence). The CDR3 length is 17 residues. CDR3 sequence: CASSLPPTRTSNQPQHF. CDR3 nucleotide sequence: TGTGCCAGCAGCTTACCCCCGACACGTACGAGCAATCAGCCCCAGCATTTT.

The CDR3 spells CASSVTSFNEQFF. CDR3 DNA: TGTGCCAGCAGCGTTACATCGTTCAATGAGCAGTTCTTC. V is TRBV9 and J is TRBJ2-1; D is unresolved. In germline, CDR1 is SGDLS, CDR2 YYNGEE. Trimming took 2 bases from V and 6 from J, leaving 9 bases between them. This CDR3 contains 13 residues.

The chain couples TRBV4-1 to TRBJ1-1, with TRBD1 matching 8 bases. The CDR3 extends over 15 amino acids. V trimming: 4 bases; J trimming: 0 bases; junction bases outside the gene matches: 4. Per the germline V gene, CDR1 is MGHRA and CDR2 is YSYEKL. This CDR3 reads CASSPLDRVNTEAFF. As DNA, the CDR3 is TGCGCCAGCAGCCCCTTGGACAGGGTGAACACTGAAGCTTTCTTT.

In this sample, this clone is large (0.1 to 1%). The V gene is TRBV6-5, the J gene TRBJ1-2; 7 bases align to TRBD1. The CDR3 has 13 amino acids. The V segment lost 7 bases and the J segment 4 bases; nucleotides outside the gene matches: 6. CDR1 and CDR2 (germline): MNHEY, SVGAGI. This CDR3 reads CASKATGFYGYTF. The CDR3 DNA sequence: TGTGCCAGCAAAGCGACAGGGTTCTATGGCTACACCTTC.

The chain couples TRBV25-1 to TRBJ2-3, with D possibly being TRBD1 or TRBD2 (5 bases each). Trimming shortened V by 6 bases and J by 2 bases, and 9 bases separated the two germline ends. This CDR3 comprises 13 residues. The germline gives CDR1 MGHDK, CDR2 SYGVNS. CDR3 nucleotides: TGTGCCAGCAGCCCGGGGCCCACAGATACGCAGTATTTT. As protein: CASSPGPTDTQYF. The full variable domain, with the rest looked up from reference TRBV25-1 and TRBJ2-3, is EADIYQTPRYLVIGTGKKITLECSQTMGHDKMYWYQQDPGMELHLIHYSYGVNSTEKGDLSSESTVSRIRTEHFPLTLESARPSHTSQYLCASSPGPTDTQYFGPGTRLTVL.

The chain employs TRBV6-6 and TRBJ1-1, with D possibly TRBD1 on 6 matching bases. The CDR3 contains 13 residues. Germline CDR1 reads MNHNY; CDR2 reads SVGAGI (reference sequence). Trimming cost V 5 bases and J 4 bases, with 11 bases left between them. The CDR3 spells CASSQQGATEAFF. The CDR3 DNA follows: TGTGCCAGCAGTCAACAGGGAGCCACTGAAGCTTTCTTT.

The chain recombines TRBV4-2 with TRBJ2-3; D is possibly TRBD2 (5 bases). There are 15 residues in the CDR3. Germline V lookup: CDR1 LGHNA, CDR2 YNFKEQ. V was shortened by 0 bases and J by 1 base, with 8 bases between the two germline ends. The DNA of the CDR3 is TGTGCCAGCAGCCAAGAAGCGGCAGGCACAGATACGCAGTATTTT. It translates to CASSQEAAGTDTQYF.

This chain connects TRBV5-8 to TRBJ2-5; TRBD1 might be the D (6 bases). Trimming left V 3 bases short and J 4 bases short, with 13 bases between. The CDR3 sequence is 14 residues long. The germline CDR1 and CDR2 sequences are SGHTS and YDEGEE. DNA of the CDR3: TGTGCCAGCAGCTACAAGGACAGTTTAGAGACCCAGTACTTC. Translated: CASSYKDSLETQYF.

The chain employs TRBV18 and TRBJ2-3, with 7 nucleotides matching TRBD2. V was clipped by 1 base and J by 3 bases; unmatched bases: 7. CDR3 length equals 16 residues. Germline loops: CDR1 KGHSH, CDR2 LQKENI. This CDR3 reads CASSPRLTSKTDTQYF. The CDR3 region has the DNA TGTGCCAGCTCACCACGACTGACTAGCAAAACAGATACGCAGTATTTT.

This clone has more than one count but fewer than ten. The chain has TRBV15 and TRBJ1-4, with a possible D match to TRBD1 (6 bases). The germline gives CDR1 LNHNV, CDR2 YYDKDF (reference sequence). This CDR3 has 14 residues. Trimming stripped 1 base from V and 5 bases from J, with 8 bases between. CDR3 DNA: TGTGCCACCAGCAGAGGGCAGGGGAATGAAAAACTGTTTTTT. This gives the protein CATSRGQGNEKLFF.

The chain uses TRBV11-2 and TRBJ2-5; 9 bases line up with TRBD2. Per germline, CDR1 SGHAT and CDR2 FQNNGV. Trimming took 1 base from V and 4 from J; bases not matched to a gene: 4. The CDR3 covers 15 residues. The CDR3 reads CASSLGLAGRETQYF. DNA of the CDR3: TGTGCCAGCAGCTTAGGGCTAGCGGGAAGAGAGACCCAGTACTTC.